This T cell receptor (beta chain) was identified in a study of OX40 agonist ivuxolimab in advanced cancers. Overall study: Every 2 weeks, patients received ivuxolimab intravenously, dosed at 0.01 to 10 mg/kg. Study-wide points: Some nonresponders additionally presented with little normalized T-cell clonal expansion.

A note on this clone: Its antigen is unknown.

Sampling times: baseline, cycle 4 day 1, cycle 7 day 1. Sequencing was performed with immunoSEQ multiplex PCR; in TCRdb, only in-frame clones are kept and a portion is missing. The sample consists of 70,000 or so clones, 88% of them appearing once. This receptor was taken from an adult with an advanced solid tumor such as melanoma, head and neck, liver or kidney cancer. The sample in question was CD4+ or CD8+ T cells sorted from blood, obtained in a trial of the OX40 agonist ivuxolimab.

CDR3 sequence: CASSQQPGQAYNEQFF. In DNA form, the CDR3 reads TGCGCCAGCAGCCAACAACCGGGACAGGCCTACAATGAGCAGTTCTTC. The chain links TRBV4-1 to TRBJ2-1; TRBD1 matches at 8 bases. This CDR3 comprises 16 residues. Germline lookup yields CDR1 MGHRA and CDR2 YSYEKL. The V segment lost 2 bases and the J segment 2 bases; nucleotides outside the gene matches: 5.